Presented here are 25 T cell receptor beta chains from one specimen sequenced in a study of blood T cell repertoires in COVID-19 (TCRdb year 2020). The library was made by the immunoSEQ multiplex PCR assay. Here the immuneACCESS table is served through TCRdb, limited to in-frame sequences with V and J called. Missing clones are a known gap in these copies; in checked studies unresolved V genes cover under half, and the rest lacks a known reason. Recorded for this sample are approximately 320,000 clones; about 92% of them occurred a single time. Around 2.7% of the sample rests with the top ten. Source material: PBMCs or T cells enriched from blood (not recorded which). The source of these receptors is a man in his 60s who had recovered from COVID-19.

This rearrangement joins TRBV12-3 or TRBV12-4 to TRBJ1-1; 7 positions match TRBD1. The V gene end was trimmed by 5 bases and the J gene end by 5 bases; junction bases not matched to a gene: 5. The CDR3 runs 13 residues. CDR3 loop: CASSTGVGTEAFF. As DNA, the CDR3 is TGTGCCAGCAGTACAGGGGTTGGGACTGAAGCTTTCTTT.

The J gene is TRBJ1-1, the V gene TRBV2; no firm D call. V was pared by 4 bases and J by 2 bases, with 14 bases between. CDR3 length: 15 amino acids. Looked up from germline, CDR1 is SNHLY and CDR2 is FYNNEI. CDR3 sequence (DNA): TGTGCCAGCAGTGTTGAAGGGAGGATTAACACTGAAGCTTTCTTT. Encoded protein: CASSVEGRINTEAFF. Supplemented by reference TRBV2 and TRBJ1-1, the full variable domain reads EPEVTQTPSHQVTQMGQEVILRCVPISNHLYFYWYRQILGQKVEFLVSFYNNEISEKSEIFDDQFSVERPDGSNFTLKIRSTKLEDSAMYFCASSVEGRINTEAFFGQGTRLTVV.

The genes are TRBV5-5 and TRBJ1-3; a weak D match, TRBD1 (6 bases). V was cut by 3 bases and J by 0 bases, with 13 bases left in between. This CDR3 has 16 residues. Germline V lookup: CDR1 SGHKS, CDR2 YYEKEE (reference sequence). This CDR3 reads CASSSEGGNSGNTIYF. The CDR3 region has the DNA TGTGCCAGCAGCTCAGAGGGGGGGAACTCTGGAAACACCATATATTTT.

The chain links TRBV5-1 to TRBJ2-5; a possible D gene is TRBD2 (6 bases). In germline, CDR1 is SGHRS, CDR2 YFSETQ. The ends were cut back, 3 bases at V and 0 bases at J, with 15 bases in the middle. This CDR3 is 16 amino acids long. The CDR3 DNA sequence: TGCGCCAGCAGCTCTGGCGGGGTCTTATACCAAGAGACCCAGTACTTC. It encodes CASSSGGVLYQETQYF.

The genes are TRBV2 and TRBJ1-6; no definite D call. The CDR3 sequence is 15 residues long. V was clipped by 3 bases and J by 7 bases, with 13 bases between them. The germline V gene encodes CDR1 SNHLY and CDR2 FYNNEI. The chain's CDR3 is CASSDRLGGNSPLHF. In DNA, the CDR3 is TGTGCCAGCAGTGACAGGCTGGGAGGCAATTCACCCCTCCACTTT.

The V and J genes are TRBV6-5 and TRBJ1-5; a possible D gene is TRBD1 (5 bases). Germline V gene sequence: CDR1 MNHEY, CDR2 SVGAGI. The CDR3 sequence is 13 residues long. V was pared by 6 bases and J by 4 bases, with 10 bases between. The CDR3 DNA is TGTGCCAGCAGCACGGGACTGAATCAGCCCCAGCATTTT. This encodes CASSTGLNQPQHF.

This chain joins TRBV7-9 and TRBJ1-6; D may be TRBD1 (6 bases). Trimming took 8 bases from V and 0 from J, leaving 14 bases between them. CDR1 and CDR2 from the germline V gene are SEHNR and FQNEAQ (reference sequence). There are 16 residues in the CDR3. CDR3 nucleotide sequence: TGTGCCAGCGCGGACAGCTCAAGCTCCTATAATTCACCCCTCCACTTT. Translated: CASADSSSSYNSPLHF.

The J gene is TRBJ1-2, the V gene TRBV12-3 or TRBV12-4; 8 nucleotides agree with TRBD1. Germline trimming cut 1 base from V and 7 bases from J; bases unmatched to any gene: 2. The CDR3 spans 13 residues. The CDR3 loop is CASSLVTGGGYTF. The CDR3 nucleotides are TGTGCCAGCAGTTTAGTAACAGGGGGTGGCTACACCTTC.

DNA for the CDR3: TGTGCCAGCAGAGGGACAGGGAATATGAACACTGAAGCTTTCTTT. Its protein product is CASRGTGNMNTEAFF. V and J are TRBV6-5 and TRBJ1-1, with 9 bases lining up with TRBD1. Germline assignment: CDR1 MNHEY and CDR2 SVGAGI. The CDR3 contains 15 residues. Trimming removed 6 bases from V and 0 bases from J; junction bases left unmatched: 5.

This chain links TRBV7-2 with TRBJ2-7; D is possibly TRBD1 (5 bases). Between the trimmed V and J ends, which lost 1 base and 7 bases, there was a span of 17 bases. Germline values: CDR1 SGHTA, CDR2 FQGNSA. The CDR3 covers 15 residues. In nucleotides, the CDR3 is TGTGCCAGCAGCTTAGTGGGAAAGGGGATTGATGAGCAGTACTTC. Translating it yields CASSLVGKGIDEQYF.

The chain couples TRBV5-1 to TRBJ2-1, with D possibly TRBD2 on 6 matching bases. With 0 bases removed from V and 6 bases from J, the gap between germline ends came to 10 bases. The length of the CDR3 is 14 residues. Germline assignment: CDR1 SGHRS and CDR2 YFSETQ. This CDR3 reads CASSLAGDVNEQFF. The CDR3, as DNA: TGCGCCAGCAGCTTGGCGGGGGACGTCAATGAGCAGTTCTTC.

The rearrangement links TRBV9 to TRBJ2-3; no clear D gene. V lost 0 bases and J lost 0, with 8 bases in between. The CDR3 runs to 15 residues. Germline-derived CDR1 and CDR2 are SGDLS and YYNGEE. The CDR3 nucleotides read TGTGCCAGCAGCGTAGTAGCAGCTAGCACAGATACGCAGTATTTT. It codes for CASSVVAASTDTQYF.

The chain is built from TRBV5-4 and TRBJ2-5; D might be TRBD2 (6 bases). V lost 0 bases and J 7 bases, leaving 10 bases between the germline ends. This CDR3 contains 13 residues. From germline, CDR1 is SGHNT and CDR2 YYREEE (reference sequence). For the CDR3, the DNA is TGTGCCAGCAGCTTGGCGGGAGCCGGGACCCAGTACTTC. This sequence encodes CASSLAGAGTQYF.

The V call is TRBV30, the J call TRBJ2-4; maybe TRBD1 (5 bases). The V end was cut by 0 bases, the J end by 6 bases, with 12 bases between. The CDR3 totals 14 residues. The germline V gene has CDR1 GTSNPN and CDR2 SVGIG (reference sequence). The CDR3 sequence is CAWSVPGPRNIQYF. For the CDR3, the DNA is TGTGCCTGGAGTGTACCAGGGCCTCGAAACATTCAGTACTTC.

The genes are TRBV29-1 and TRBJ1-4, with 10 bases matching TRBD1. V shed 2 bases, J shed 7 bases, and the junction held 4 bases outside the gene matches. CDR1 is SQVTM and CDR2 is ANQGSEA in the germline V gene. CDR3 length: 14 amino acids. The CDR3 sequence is CSVETRDRGEKLFF. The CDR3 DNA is TGCAGCGTTGAAACCAGGGACAGGGGTGAAAAACTGTTTTTT.

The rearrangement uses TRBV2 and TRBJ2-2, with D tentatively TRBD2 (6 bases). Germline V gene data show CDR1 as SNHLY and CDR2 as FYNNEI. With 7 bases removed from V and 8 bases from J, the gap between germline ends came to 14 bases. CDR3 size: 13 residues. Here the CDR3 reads CASTAAGRGELFF. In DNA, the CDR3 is TGTGCCAGCACGGCCGCGGGGAGAGGGGAGCTGTTTTTT.

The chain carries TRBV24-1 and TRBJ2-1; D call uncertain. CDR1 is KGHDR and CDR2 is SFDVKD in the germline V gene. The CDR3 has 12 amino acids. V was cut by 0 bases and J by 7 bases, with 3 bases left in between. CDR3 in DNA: TGTGCCACCAGTGATTTGCCGAATGAGCAGTTCTTC. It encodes CATSDLPNEQFF.

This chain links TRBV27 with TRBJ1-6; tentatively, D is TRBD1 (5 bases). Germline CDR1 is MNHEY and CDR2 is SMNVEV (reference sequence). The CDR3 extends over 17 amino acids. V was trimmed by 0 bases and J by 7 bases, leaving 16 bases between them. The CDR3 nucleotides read TGTGCCAGCAGTTTATCGACACCTACAGGAATCAATTCACCCCTCCACTTT. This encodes CASSLSTPTGINSPLHF.

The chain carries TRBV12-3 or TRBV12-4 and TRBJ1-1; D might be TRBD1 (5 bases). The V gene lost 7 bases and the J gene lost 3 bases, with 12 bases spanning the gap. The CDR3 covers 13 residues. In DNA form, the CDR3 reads TGTGCCAGCAAAAACAGGCGCGACACTGAAGCTTTCTTT. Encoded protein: CASKNRRDTEAFF.

The CDR3 region has the DNA TGTGCCAGCAGCGGTAGCGGGAGGGGCGTTGCAGATACGCAGTATTTT. Translated: CASSGSGRGVADTQYF. This sequence joins TRBV28 and TRBJ2-3; 11 nucleotides line up with TRBD2. V was clipped by 6 bases and J by 4 bases; unmatched bases: 9. From germline, CDR1 is MDHEN and CDR2 SYDVKM. The CDR3 runs 16 residues.

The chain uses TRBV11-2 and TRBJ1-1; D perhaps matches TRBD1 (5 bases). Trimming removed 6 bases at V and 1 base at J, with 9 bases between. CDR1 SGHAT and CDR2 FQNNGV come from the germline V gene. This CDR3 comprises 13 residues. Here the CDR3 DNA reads TGTGCCAGCAGACCGACAGAGAACACTGAAGCTTTCTTT. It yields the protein CASRPTENTEAFF. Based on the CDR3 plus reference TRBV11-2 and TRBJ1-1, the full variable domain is EAGVAQSPRYKIIEKRQSVAFWCNPISGHATLYWYQQILGQGPKLLIQFQNNGVVDDSQLPKDRFSAERLKGVDSTLKIQPAKLEDSAVYLCASRPTENTEAFFGQGTRLTVV.

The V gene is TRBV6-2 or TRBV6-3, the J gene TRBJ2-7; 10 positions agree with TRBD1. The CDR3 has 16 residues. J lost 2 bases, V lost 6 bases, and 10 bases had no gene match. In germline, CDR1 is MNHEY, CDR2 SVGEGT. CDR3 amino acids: CASSPDRGLFPYEQYF. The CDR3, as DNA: TGTGCCAGCAGCCCTGACAGGGGGCTCTTTCCCTACGAGCAGTACTTC.

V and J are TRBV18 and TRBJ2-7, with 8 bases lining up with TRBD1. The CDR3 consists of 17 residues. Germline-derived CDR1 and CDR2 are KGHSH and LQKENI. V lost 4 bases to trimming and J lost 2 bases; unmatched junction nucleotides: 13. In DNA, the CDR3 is TGTGCCAGCTCACTACATCGGTTGACAGGGGAAGCCTACGAGCAGTACTTC. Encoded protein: CASSLHRLTGEAYEQYF.

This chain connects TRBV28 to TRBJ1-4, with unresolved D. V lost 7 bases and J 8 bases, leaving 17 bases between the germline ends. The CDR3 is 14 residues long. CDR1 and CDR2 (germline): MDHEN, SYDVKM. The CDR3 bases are TGTGCCAGCACTCTAAACTGGCAGGCCGAAAAACTGTTTTTT. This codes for CASTLNWQAEKLFF.

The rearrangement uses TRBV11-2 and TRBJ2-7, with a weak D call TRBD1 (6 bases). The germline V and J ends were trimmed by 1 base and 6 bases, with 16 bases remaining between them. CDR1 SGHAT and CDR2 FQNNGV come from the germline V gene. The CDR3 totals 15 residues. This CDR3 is CASSLGSGVYSEQYF. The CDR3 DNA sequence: TGTGCCAGCAGCTTAGGCTCAGGGGTGTATTCCGAGCAGTACTTC.